The 28 T cell receptor beta chains below were found in one sample sequenced in a study of T cells in Graves' hyperthyroidism and ophthalmopathy. Amplification targeted TCR beta CDR3 regions from RNA transcripts. Researchers ran a first-round RT-PCR on the TCR CDR3 using the HTBI primer set. MiXCR, applied by TCRdb to the multiplex PCR reads, yields one record per CDR3 protein. The table has approximately 350,000 distinct CDR3 sequences, over 12% seen once. Material for sequencing was blood. These receptor sequences come from a woman in her sixties or seventies with Graves' ophthalmopathy.

The rearrangement uses TRBV20-1 and TRBJ2-7; a possible D gene is TRBD1 (6 bases). This CDR3 spans 13 amino acids. Germline CDR1 and CDR2: DFQATT and SNEGSKA (reference sequence). Trimming stripped 5 bases from V and 3 bases from J, with 14 bases between. The CDR3: CSALRQEIYEQYF. The DNA for the CDR3 is TGCAGTGCTTTGAGACAGGAAATCTACGAGCAGTACTTC.

This clonotype was detected ten times or more. The chain couples TRBV2 to TRBJ1-1, with 8 bases fitting TRBD1. The CDR3 is 13 residues long. Germline CDR1 is SNHLY and CDR2 is FYNNEI. J lost 5 bases, V lost 7 bases, and 6 bases had no gene match. CDR3 nucleotides: TGTGCCAGCACCTCGGACAGGGATACTGAAGCTTTCTTT. As protein: CASTSDRDTEAFF.

This clonotype appeared many times. The chain carries TRBV6-7 and TRBJ2-1; the D is unclear. TRBV6-7 is designated an ORF whose function remains uncertain. This CDR3 has 12 residues. Deletions cut 7 bases from V and 3 bases from J, with 7 bases between. In nucleotides, the CDR3 is TGTGCCAGCATTAGTGGCTACAATGAGCAGTTCTTC. Translation: CASISGYNEQFF.

This clonotype was picked up many times. This chain uses TRBV7-3 with TRBJ2-5, with a tentative D call TRBD2 (6 bases). Trimming removed 0 bases at V and 2 bases at J, with 10 bases between. Germline CDR1 is SGHTA and CDR2 is FQGTGA. The CDR3 is 15 residues long. In DNA form, the CDR3 reads TGTGCCAGCAGCTTAACAAGCGGGCCTCAAGAGACCCAGTACTTC. It codes for CASSLTSGPQETQYF.

This clonotype was seen repeatedly, ten times or more. The chain recombines TRBV20-1 with TRBJ2-3, with D possibly being TRBD2 (5 bases). This CDR3 spans 13 amino acids. Deletions cut 6 bases from V and 5 bases from J, with 15 bases between. Germline loops: CDR1 DFQATT, CDR2 SNEGSKA (reference sequence). The CDR3 nucleotides are TGCAGTGCCCGTCCCGGTGGACTAGATACGCAGTATTTT. Its translation: CSARPGGLDTQYF.

This clonotype was seen repeatedly, ten times or more. The gene calls are TRBV7-2 and TRBJ1-2; a weak D match, TRBD1 (5 bases). With 1 base removed from V and 7 bases from J, the gap between germline ends came to 13 bases. This CDR3 is built from 14 residues. The germline V gene encodes CDR1 SGHTA and CDR2 FQGNSA. The CDR3 DNA sequence: TGTGCCAGCAGCTTAGGGGCAGGGATAGGTGGCTACACCTTC. Its protein is CASSLGAGIGGYTF.

This clonotype was seen many times. This chain connects TRBV10-3 to TRBJ1-2; D unresolved. Germline lookup yields CDR1 ENHRY and CDR2 SYGVKD. The CDR3 runs 12 residues. V was pared by 2 bases and J by 7 bases, with 8 bases between. CDR3 sequence (DNA): TGTGCCATCAGTGAGCACAACGTTGGCTACACCTTC. The encoded protein is CAISEHNVGYTF.

This clonotype was observed a few times. J is TRBJ2-4 and V is TRBV20-1; a weak D match, TRBD2 (6 bases). Germline V gene sequence: CDR1 DFQATT, CDR2 SNEGSKA (reference sequence). The CDR3 sequence is 12 residues long. V lost 0 bases and J 7 bases, leaving 7 bases between the germline ends. CDR3 nucleotides: TGCAGTGCTAGAGAGGGGAGGAACATTCAGTACTTC. Translating it yields CSAREGRNIQYF.

This clonotype was seen many times. The chain joins TRBV7-3 to TRBJ2-1; the match to TRBD2 covers 9 bases. V was clipped by 1 base and J by 0 bases; unmatched bases: 7. CDR1 is SGHTA and CDR2 is FQGTGA in the germline V gene. The CDR3 has 18 amino acids. The CDR3 region is CASSLMPSGVSSYNEQFF. The CDR3 region has the DNA TGTGCCAGCAGCTTAATGCCTAGCGGGGTCAGCTCCTACAATGAGCAGTTCTTC.

This clonotype occurred many times. This chain joins TRBV20-1 and TRBJ1-2; no clear D. The CDR3 spans 13 residues. V lost 5 bases and J 7 bases, leaving 17 bases between the germline ends. Looked up from germline, CDR1 is DFQATT and CDR2 is SNEGSKA (reference sequence). The CDR3 here is CSAPGGEVAGYTF. The CDR3 DNA reads as TGCAGTGCTCCGGGTGGAGAGGTCGCTGGCTACACCTTC.

This chain links TRBV6-1 with TRBJ2-7; 8 bases are a match to TRBD2. The V and J ends lost 8 bases and 6 bases, in that order; junction bases with no gene match: 9. Looked up from germline, CDR1 is MNHNS and CDR2 is SASEGT. The CDR3 sequence is 13 residues long. CDR3: CASLPGLVGEQYF. The CDR3 DNA follows: TGTGCCAGCCTGCCGGGACTAGTTGGCGAGCAGTACTTC.

With respect to this clonotype: One base away lies a much larger clone, so this may be a sequencing read error. The chain uses TRBV29-1 and TRBJ2-4, with D perhaps matching TRBD1 (7 bases). Trimming cost V 3 bases and J 9 bases, with 21 bases left between them. In germline, CDR1 is SQVTM, CDR2 ANQGSEA. CDR3 length: 15 amino acids. The CDR3 sequence: CSVEGGQPAPSIQYF. CDR3 in DNA: TGCAGCGTTGAGGGGGGACAGCCGGCACCAAGCATTCAGTACTTC. Full variable domain (missing parts from reference TRBV29-1 and TRBJ2-4): SAVISQKPSRDICQRGTSLTIQCQVDSQVTMMFWYRQQPGQSLTLIATANQGSEATYESGFVIDKFPISRPNLTFSTLTVSNMSPEDSSIYLCSVEGGQPAPSIQYFGAGTRLSVL.

V and J are TRBV15 and TRBJ2-7, with a possible D match to TRBD1 (5 bases). The germline V and J ends were trimmed by 8 bases and 3 bases, with 14 bases remaining between them. This CDR3 region has 13 residues. CDR1 and CDR2 from the germline V gene are LNHNV and YYDKDF (reference sequence). The CDR3 sequence: CATGQGSFYEQYF. For the CDR3, the DNA is TGTGCCACCGGTCAGGGCAGTTTCTACGAGCAGTACTTC.

The chain couples TRBV7-2 to TRBJ2-7, with 9 bases fitting TRBD1. The junction had 10 bases not matched to a gene; V was cut back by 6 bases and J by 4 bases. The CDR3 totals 15 residues. Germline lookup yields CDR1 SGHTA and CDR2 FQGNSA. CDR3 DNA sequence: TGTGCCAGCAGTTCGGACAGGGGTGTAGTATACGAGCAGTACTTC. Translated, it gives CASSSDRGVVYEQYF.

This chain uses TRBV2 with TRBJ1-2; possibly TRBD1 for D (5 bases). The CDR3 spans 16 residues. Trimming removed 2 bases from V and 7 bases from J, with 20 bases in between. The V gene's germline CDR1 is SNHLY and CDR2 FYNNEI. The CDR3 here is CASSESKDTLRGGYTF. The CDR3 coding sequence is TGTGCCAGCAGTGAATCAAAGGACACCCTCCGTGGTGGCTACACCTTC.

Note on this clonotype: A read error may produce the germline difference seen at one junction end. DNA of the CDR3: TGTGCCAGCAGTCCCGGACAGGGCCCTGGGCCCGCCTTC. This gives the protein CASSPGQGPGPAF. The rearrangement uses TRBV12-3 or TRBV12-4 and TRBJ1-2; 8 bases map to TRBD1. The CDR3 consists of 13 residues.

This clonotype was recorded at least ten times. This chain joins TRBV24-1 and TRBJ2-1; 8 bases are shared with TRBD1. Germline-derived CDR1 and CDR2 are KGHDR and SFDVKD. Trimming at V came to 4 bases and at J to 3 bases, leaving 10 bases not matched to a gene. The CDR3 has 17 amino acids. CDR3 residues: CATSDPTGTGVYNEQFF. Here the CDR3 DNA reads TGTGCCACCAGTGACCCTACCGGGACAGGCGTCTACAATGAGCAGTTCTTC.

The chain links TRBV19 to TRBJ1-5; 8 nucleotides line up with TRBD1. CDR3 length: 15 residues. V trimming: 5 bases; J trimming: 7 bases; junction bases outside the gene matches: 10. Germline V gives CDR1 LNHDA, CDR2 SQIVND (reference sequence). The CDR3 sequence is CASSATGGEGQPQHF. CDR3 DNA: TGTGCCAGTAGTGCAACAGGGGGAGAAGGACAGCCCCAGCATTTT.

Remarks on this clonotype: A read error is possible here, since a much larger clone lies one base away. This chain links TRBV5-6 with TRBJ2-1, with 7 bases fitting TRBD2. The CDR3 length is 18 residues. Germline V CDR1 and CDR2: SGHDT, YYEEEE. CDR3 in amino acids: CASNLKGRGLAGDLGQFF. CDR3 DNA: TGTGCCAGCAACTTGAAGGGACGGGGCTTGGCGGGGGACCTTGGACAGTTCTTC.

The chain carries TRBV5-1 and TRBJ2-1; D is unclear. Trimming removed 1 base from V and 3 bases from J, with 11 bases in between. Germline assignment: CDR1 SGHRS and CDR2 YFSETQ. This CDR3 is 15 amino acids long. CDR3 in amino acids: CASSLPDTLYNEQFF. CDR3 sequence (DNA): TGCGCCAGCAGCTTGCCTGACACCCTCTACAATGAGCAGTTCTTC.

V and J are TRBV19 and TRBJ2-1, with 13 bases matching TRBD2. CDR1 is LNHDA, CDR2 SQIVND, per germline (reference sequence). CDR3 size: 14 residues. V lost 11 bases, J lost 6 bases, and 7 bases stayed unmatched. The CDR3 protein is CASQGLAGTNEQFF. Written as DNA, the CDR3 is TGTGCCTCCCAGGGACTAGCGGGGACCAATGAGCAGTTCTTC.

The gene calls are TRBV7-9 and TRBJ2-2, with D possibly TRBD2 on 6 matching bases. Germline loops: CDR1 SEHNR, CDR2 FQNEAQ (reference sequence). Trimming stripped 5 bases from V and 7 bases from J, with 14 bases between. The CDR3 consists of 14 residues. The CDR3 nucleotides read TGTGCCAGCAGCCCCATGTTGGAGGGCGGGGAGCTGTTTTTT. Encoded protein: CASSPMLEGGELFF. Using reference TRBV7-9 and TRBJ2-2 for the parts outside the CDR3, the full variable domain is DTGVSQNPRHKITKRGQNVTFRCDPISEHNRLYWYRQTLGQGPEFLTYFQNEAQLEKSRLLSDRFSAERPKGSFSTLEIQRTEQGDSAMYLCASSPMLEGGELFFGEGSRLTVL.

The chain recombines TRBV24-1 with TRBJ2-2; 9 positions match TRBD1. The V and J ends lost 3 bases and 7 bases, in that order; junction bases with no gene match: 14. This CDR3 is 18 amino acids long. CDR1 and CDR2 from the germline V gene are KGHDR and SFDVKD. Here the CDR3 reads CATSDPKPGQGTVGELFF. CDR3 nucleotides: TGTGCCACCAGTGATCCTAAACCGGGACAGGGCACGGTCGGGGAGCTGTTTTTT.

The sample holds many counts of this clonotype. This rearrangement joins TRBV28 to TRBJ2-3, with TRBD1 matching over 7 bases. V dropped 6 bases and J dropped 5; count of bases not matched to a gene: 11. Germline values: CDR1 MDHEN, CDR2 SYDVKM. This CDR3 is 15 amino acids long. CDR3 bases: TGTGCCAGCAGCATACAGGGGATGAGGAGAGATACGCAGTATTTT. Translation gives CASSIQGMRRDTQYF.

This clonotype came up many times. This rearrangement joins TRBV6-1 to TRBJ2-7; no clear D gene. Between the trimmed V and J ends, which lost 7 bases and 2 bases, there was a span of 12 bases. The germline V gene encodes CDR1 MNHNS and CDR2 SASEGT. The CDR3 extends over 13 amino acids. The CDR3 DNA sequence: TGTGCCAGCACTCCACTGGGGACCTACGAGCAGTACTTC. As protein: CASTPLGTYEQYF.

This clonotype was detected many times. V is TRBV5-1 and J is TRBJ2-2; a possible D gene is TRBD2 (6 bases). Germline V gives CDR1 SGHRS, CDR2 YFSETQ. V dropped 5 bases and J dropped 4 bases, with 18 bases sitting between them. This CDR3 has 16 residues. The CDR3 reads CASSPPGTGGTGELFF. For the CDR3, the DNA is TGCGCCAGCAGTCCCCCCGGGACTGGGGGCACCGGGGAGCTGTTTTTT.

This chain connects TRBV27 to TRBJ1-1; TRBD1 agrees at 7 bases. V trimming: 5 bases; J trimming: 0 bases; junction bases outside the gene matches: 6. The germline CDR1 and CDR2 sequences are MNHEY and SMNVEV (reference sequence). The CDR3 is made up of 15 amino acids. The chain's CDR3 is CASSVDREMNTEAFF. In nucleotides, the CDR3 is TGTGCCAGCAGTGTTGACAGGGAGATGAACACTGAAGCTTTCTTT.

This clonotype was counted a few times. The chain uses TRBV20-1 and TRBJ2-1; tentative D call: TRBD1 (5 bases). V lost 5 bases and J lost 0, with 11 bases in between. The CDR3 covers 14 residues. CDR1 is DFQATT and CDR2 is SNEGSKA in the germline V gene (reference sequence). This chain's CDR3 is CSAHTGASYNEQFF. The CDR3 DNA follows: TGCAGTGCTCATACAGGAGCCTCCTACAATGAGCAGTTCTTC.